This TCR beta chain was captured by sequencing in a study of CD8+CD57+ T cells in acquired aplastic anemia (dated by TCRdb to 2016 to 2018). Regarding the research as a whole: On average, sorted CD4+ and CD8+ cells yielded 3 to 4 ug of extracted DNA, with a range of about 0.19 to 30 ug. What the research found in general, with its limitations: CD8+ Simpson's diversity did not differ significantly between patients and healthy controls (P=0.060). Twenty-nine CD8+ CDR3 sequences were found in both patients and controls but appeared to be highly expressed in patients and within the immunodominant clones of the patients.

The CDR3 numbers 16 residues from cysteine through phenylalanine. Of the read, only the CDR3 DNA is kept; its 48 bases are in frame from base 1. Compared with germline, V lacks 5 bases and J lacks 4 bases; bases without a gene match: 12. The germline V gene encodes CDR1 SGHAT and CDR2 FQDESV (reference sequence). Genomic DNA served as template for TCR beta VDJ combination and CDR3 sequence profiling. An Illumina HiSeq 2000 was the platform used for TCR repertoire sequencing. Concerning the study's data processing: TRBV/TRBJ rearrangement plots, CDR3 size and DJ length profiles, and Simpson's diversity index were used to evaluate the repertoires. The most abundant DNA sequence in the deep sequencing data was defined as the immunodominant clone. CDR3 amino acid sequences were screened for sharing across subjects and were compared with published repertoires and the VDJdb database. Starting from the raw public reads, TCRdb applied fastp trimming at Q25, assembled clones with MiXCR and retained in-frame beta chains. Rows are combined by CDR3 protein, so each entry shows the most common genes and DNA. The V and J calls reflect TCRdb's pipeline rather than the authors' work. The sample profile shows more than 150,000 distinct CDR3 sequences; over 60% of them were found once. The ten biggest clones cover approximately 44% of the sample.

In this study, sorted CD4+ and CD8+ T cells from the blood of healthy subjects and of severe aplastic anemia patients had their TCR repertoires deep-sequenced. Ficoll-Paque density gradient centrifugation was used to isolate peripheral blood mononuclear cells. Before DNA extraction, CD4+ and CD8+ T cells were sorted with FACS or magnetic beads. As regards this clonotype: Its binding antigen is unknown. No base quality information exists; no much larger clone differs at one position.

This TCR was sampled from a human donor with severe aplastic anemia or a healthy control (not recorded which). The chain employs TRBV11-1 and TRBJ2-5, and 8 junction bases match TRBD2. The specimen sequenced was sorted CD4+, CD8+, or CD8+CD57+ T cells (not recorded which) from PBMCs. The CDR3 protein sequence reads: CASSLALVAGPETQYF. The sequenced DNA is TGTGCCAGCAGCCTCGCCTTGGTAGCGGGGCCAGAGACCCAGTACTTC.